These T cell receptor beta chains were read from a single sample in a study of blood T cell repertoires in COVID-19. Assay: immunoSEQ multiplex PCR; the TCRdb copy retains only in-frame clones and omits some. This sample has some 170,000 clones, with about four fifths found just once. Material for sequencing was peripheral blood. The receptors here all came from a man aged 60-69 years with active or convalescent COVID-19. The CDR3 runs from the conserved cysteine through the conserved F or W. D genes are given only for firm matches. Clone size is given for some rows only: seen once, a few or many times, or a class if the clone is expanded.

CASSSDRGNTEAFF,TGTGCCAGCAGCTCGGACAGGGGTAACACTGAAGCTTTCTTT,TRBV13,NA,TRBD1,TRBJ1-1
CSGRTANTEAFF,TGCAGCGGTCGAACAGCCAACACTGAAGCTTTCTTT,TRBV29-1,NA,NA,TRBJ1-1
CASSYGRGTTVDGYTF,TGTGCCAGCAGTTACGGGCGGGGCACGACGGTGGATGGCTACACCTTC,TRBV6-5,few,NA,TRBJ1-2
CASSNTGPISYEQYF,TGTGCCAGTAGTAATACAGGTCCGATCAGCTACGAGCAGTACTTC,TRBV19,NA,NA,TRBJ2-7
CASSLWAGALDGELFF,TGTGCCAGCAGCTTATGGGCAGGGGCCCTCGACGGGGAGCTGTTTTTT,TRBV7-6,once,NA,TRBJ2-2
CASSMTGGDLLEAFF,TGTGCCAGCAGCATGACAGGGGGCGATCTGCTCGAAGCTTTCTTT,TRBV7-9,once,TRBD1,TRBJ1-1
CASSPSTGINQPQHF,TGTGCCAGCTCACCCTCGACAGGGATCAATCAGCCCCAGCATTTT,TRBV18,NA,TRBD1,TRBJ1-5
CASSPQPGLAGGRHVPDTQYF,TGTGCCAGCAGCCCACAACCGGGACTAGCGGGGGGCAGGCATGTCCCGGATACGCAGTATTTT,TRBV21-1,NA,NA,TRBJ2-3
CASSLGAYSYNEQFF,TGTGCCAGCAGCTTAGGGGCATACTCCTACAATGAGCAGTTCTTC,TRBV7-3,NA,NA,TRBJ2-1
CASSWTQGDEQFF,TGTGCCAGCAGCTGGACTCAAGGCGATGAGCAGTTCTTC,TRBV7-9,NA,NA,TRBJ2-1
CASSIRTGSGEQYF,TGTGCCAGTAGTATCCGGACAGGGTCGGGCGAGCAGTACTTC,TRBV19,NA,TRBD1,TRBJ2-7
CASSVVQEGNTEAFF,TGTGCCAGCAGCGTAGTTCAGGAGGGGAACACTGAAGCTTTCTTT,TRBV9,NA,NA,TRBJ1-1
CASSPAGSSTEAFF,TGTGCCAGCTCACCCGCAGGGTCGAGCACTGAAGCTTTCTTT,TRBV18,NA,NA,TRBJ1-1
CASRGRWEVIRGNTIYF,TGTGCCAGCAGGGGGAGGTGGGAGGTGATACGTGGAAACACCATATATTTT,TRBV25-1,NA,NA,TRBJ1-3
CASSRLAGDYEQYF,TGTGCCAGCAGTAGACTAGCGGGGGACTACGAGCAGTACTTC,TRBV6-5,once,TRBD2,TRBJ2-7
CASSPPGLARQETQYF,TGTGCCAGCAGCCCGCCGGGACTAGCTAGGCAAGAGACCCAGTACTTC,TRBV5-8,once,TRBD2,TRBJ2-5
CASSLSPFPRQGYGYTF,TGTGCCAGCAGTTTATCCCCTTTCCCCCGGCAGGGCTATGGCTACACCTTC,TRBV28,NA,NA,TRBJ1-2
CASSLSQGDVYEQYF,TGTGCCAGCAGCTTAAGTCAGGGGGACGTCTACGAGCAGTACTTC,TRBV7-2,NA,TRBD1,TRBJ2-7
CASSQEPGGGGYTF,TGTGCCAGCAGCCAAGAACCCGGGGGTGGCGGCTACACCTTC,TRBV3-1/TRBV3-2,NA,NA,TRBJ1-2
CASTNNAGTVGGNTIYF,TGTGCCAGCACCAATAACGCCGGGACAGTGGGTGGAAACACCATATATTTT,TRBV25-1,once,TRBD1,TRBJ1-3
CASSYGGTIYF,TGTGCCAGCAGTTACGGGGGCACCATATATTTT,TRBV12-3/TRBV12-4,NA,NA,TRBJ1-3
CASSSGLGDEAFF,TGTGCCAGCAGCTCCGGGCTGGGAGATGAAGCTTTCTTT,TRBV11-3,NA,NA,TRBJ1-1
CASSPDRFPNTEAFF,TGTGCCAGCAGCCCGGACAGGTTCCCGAACACTGAAGCTTTCTTT,TRBV28,once,TRBD1,TRBJ1-1
CASSQDRGGNSNQPQHF,TGCGCCAGCAGCCAAGATCGGGGGGGGAACAGCAATCAGCCCCAGCATTTT,TRBV4-1,few,NA,TRBJ1-5
CASWEGGTGTNEQFF,TGTGCCAGCTGGGAGGGGGGGACAGGGACCAATGAGCAGTTCTTC,TRBV6-5,NA,TRBD1,TRBJ2-1
CAISRRGSSSYNEQFF,TGTGCCATCAGTCGCAGGGGTTCGAGCTCCTACAATGAGCAGTTCTTC,TRBV10-3,once,NA,TRBJ2-1
CASSLAAGQNYGYTF,TGTGCCAGCAGCTTGGCCGCTGGACAGAACTATGGCTACACCTTC,TRBV5-5,NA,NA,TRBJ1-2
CASSPKTGMNTEAFF,TGTGCCAGCTCACCCAAGACAGGTATGAACACTGAAGCTTTCTTT,TRBV18,NA,NA,TRBJ1-1
CASSENSYEQYF,TGTGCCAGCAGTGAGAACAGCTACGAGCAGTACTTC,TRBV6-1,NA,NA,TRBJ2-7
CASTRGGNQPQHF,TGTGCTAGTACCAGGGGGGGCAATCAGCCCCAGCATTTT,TRBV12-5,few,TRBD1,TRBJ1-5
CASSLLQVSLYNSPLHF,TGTGCCAGCAGTCTCCTACAGGTTAGTCTCTATAATTCACCCCTCCACTTT,TRBV2,NA,NA,TRBJ1-6
CAISGTGNQPQHF,TGTGCCATCAGTGGGACAGGTAATCAGCCCCAGCATTTT,TRBV10-3,NA,TRBD1,TRBJ1-5
CASSQPLTGGNSPLHF,TGTGCCAGCAGCCAACCACTGACAGGGGGGAATTCACCCCTCCACTTT,TRBV3-1/TRBV3-2,NA,TRBD1,TRBJ1-6
CASRTGIYEQYF,TGTGCCAGTCGGACAGGGATCTACGAGCAGTACTTC,TRBV7-2,once,TRBD1,TRBJ2-7
CASSPGLPTDTQYF,TGTGCCAGCAGCCCGGGACTCCCCACAGATACGCAGTATTTT,TRBV7-9,NA,NA,TRBJ2-3
CASSYRGWYTEAFF,TGTGCCAGCAGTTACAGGGGATGGTACACTGAAGCTTTCTTT,TRBV6-5,NA,NA,TRBJ1-1
CSVEGRGSPGELFF,TGCAGCGTTGAAGGACGAGGTAGTCCCGGGGAGCTGTTTTTT,TRBV29-1,NA,NA,TRBJ2-2
CASSLPGAKNIQYF,TGTGCCAGCAGCTTACCAGGGGCCAAAAACATTCAGTACTTC,TRBV5-4,NA,NA,TRBJ2-4
CASSLLPQGHEQFF,TGTGCCAGCAGCCTCCTTCCGCAGGGTCATGAGCAGTTCTTC,TRBV2,NA,NA,TRBJ2-1
CAISESSPGKIQETQYF,TGTGCCATCAGTGAGTCCTCCCCGGGAAAAATTCAAGAGACCCAGTACTTC,TRBV10-3,NA,NA,TRBJ2-5
CASSSPGRGTQYF,TGTGCCAGCAGTTCCCCCGGGAGGGGGACCCAGTACTTC,TRBV6-5,once,TRBD2,TRBJ2-5
CASGGTGEIDTQYF,TGTGCCAGCGGAGGGACAGGGGAGATAGATACGCAGTATTTT,TRBV6-4,NA,TRBD1,TRBJ2-3
CASSHLRANVLTF,TGTGCCAGCAGCCACCTCAGAGCCAACGTCCTGACTTTC,TRBV3-1/TRBV3-2,NA,NA,TRBJ2-6
CASRPQGAREETQYF,TGTGCCAGCAGACCACAGGGGGCGCGTGAGGAGACCCAGTACTTC,TRBV6-6,NA,TRBD1,TRBJ2-5
CASTLAGGPNEQFF,TGTGCCAGCACACTAGCGGGAGGCCCCAATGAGCAGTTCTTC,TRBV7-9,NA,TRBD2,TRBJ2-1
CSVAPRFNTDTQYF,TGCAGCGTCGCGCCCCGGTTCAACACAGATACGCAGTATTTT,TRBV29-1,NA,NA,TRBJ2-3
CASNPQGQETQYF,TGTGCCAGCAACCCGCAGGGTCAAGAGACCCAGTACTTC,TRBV6-6,NA,NA,TRBJ2-5
CASSPTAGSYEQYF,TGTGCCAGCTCACCTACCGCGGGAAGCTACGAGCAGTACTTC,TRBV18,NA,NA,TRBJ2-7